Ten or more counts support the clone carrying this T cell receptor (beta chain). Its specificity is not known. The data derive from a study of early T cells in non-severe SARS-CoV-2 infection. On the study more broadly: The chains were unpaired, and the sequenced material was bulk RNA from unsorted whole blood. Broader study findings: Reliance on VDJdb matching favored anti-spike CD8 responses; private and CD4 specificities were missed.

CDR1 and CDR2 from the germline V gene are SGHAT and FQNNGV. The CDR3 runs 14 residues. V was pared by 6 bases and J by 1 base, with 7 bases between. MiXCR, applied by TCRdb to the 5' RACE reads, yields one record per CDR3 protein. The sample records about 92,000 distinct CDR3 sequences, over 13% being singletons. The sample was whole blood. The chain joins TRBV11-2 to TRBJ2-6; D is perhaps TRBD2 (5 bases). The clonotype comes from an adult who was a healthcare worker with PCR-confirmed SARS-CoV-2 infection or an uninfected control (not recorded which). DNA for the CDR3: TGTGCCAGCAGGAGGGTGTCTGGGGCCAACGTCCTGACTTTC. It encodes CASRRVSGANVLTF.